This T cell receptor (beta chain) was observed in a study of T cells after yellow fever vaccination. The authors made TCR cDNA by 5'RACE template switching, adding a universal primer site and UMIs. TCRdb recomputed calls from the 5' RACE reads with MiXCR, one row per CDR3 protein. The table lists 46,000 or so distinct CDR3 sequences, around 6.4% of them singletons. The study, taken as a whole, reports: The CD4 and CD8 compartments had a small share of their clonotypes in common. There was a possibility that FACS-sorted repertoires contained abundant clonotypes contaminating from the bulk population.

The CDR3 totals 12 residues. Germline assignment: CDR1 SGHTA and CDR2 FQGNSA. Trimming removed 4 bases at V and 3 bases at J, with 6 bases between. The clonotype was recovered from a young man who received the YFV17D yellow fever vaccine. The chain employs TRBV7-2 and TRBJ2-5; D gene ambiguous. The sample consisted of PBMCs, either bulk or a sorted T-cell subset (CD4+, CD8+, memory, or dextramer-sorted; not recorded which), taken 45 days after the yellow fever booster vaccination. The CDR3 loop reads CASSSGKETQYF. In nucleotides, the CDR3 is TGTGCCAGCAGCTCAGGCAAAGAGACCCAGTACTTC.